This T cell receptor (beta chain) was captured in a study of T cells expressing NK-cell markers (dated by TCRdb to 2020 to 2021). Background on the whole study: In sorted CD3+CD56+NKG2C+, CD3+CD56+NKG2C- and CD3+CD56-NKG2C+ T-cell subsets from several donors, TCR beta-chain repertoires were profiled. The study sequenced eight donors, all healthy volunteers chosen at random: three men and five women. Of the eight sequenced donors, seven were found to be HCMV-seropositive and one was found to be HCMV-seronegative. Illumina HiSeq 2000/2500, MiSeq or NextSeq was used to sequence libraries as 2 x 150 bp reads. What the research found in general, with its limitations: In more than 5 donors, the dominant CD3+CD56+NKG2C+ clonotypes were found to rank among the top 10 CD8+ clonotypes and to make up about 1.0-8% of CD8+ T cells. Those dominant clonotypes were again the most abundant among CD3+CD56-NKG2C+ cells in a few donors, at about 25-60.1%. Whether the expanded NKG2C-expressing T cell clones were specific for HCMV antigens was left unclear.

Inclusive of the bounding cysteine and phenylalanine, the CDR3 is 15 residues long. No DNA was logged. CDR1 and CDR2 are drawn from the germline V gene: SGHTA, FQGNSA. A commercial ELISA kit detecting HCMV-specific IgG in serum was used to determine HCMV serostatus. Peripheral blood mononuclear cells were isolated from blood by Ficoll density gradient centrifugation. The reads were generated on an Illumina HiSeq 2000. The TCR beta cDNA libraries were made using 5'RACE template switching, a step that added both a universal primer site and unique molecular identifiers. Synthesis of cDNA was primed from the TCR beta constant segment and was followed by two consecutive PCR amplification steps. The original methods were these. MIGEC was used to demultiplex reads and group reads by UMI, and MiTCR was used to assemble and quantify clonotypes. To remove erroneous sequences, TCR cDNA sequences were retained only when supported by two or more reads. The tcR package was used for downstream repertoire analysis, with clonotypes matched between fractions based on CDR3 nucleotide sequence plus V segment. VDJmatch was used to annotate antigen specificity against VDJdb, with one amino acid substitution in CDR3 permitted. After TCRdb reprocessed the reads, each CDR3 protein sequence was kept as one row, without DNA. None of the V and J calls come from the authors' own analysis; TCRdb made them. The table kept for this sample lists 400,000 to 450,000 distinct CDR3 sequences. The biggest ten clones account for more than 7% of the sample.

Note on this clonotype: The antigen this receptor binds is unknown.

The clonotype originates from a woman aged 18-70 years in good health. The rearrangement joined TRBV7-2 to TRBJ2-3; TCRdb reports TRBD2, a call that lacks DNA to check it against. The sequencing input was blood T cells: a sorted CD56 or NKG2C T cell subset, CD4+ or CD8+ T cells, or bulk PBMC T cells (not recorded which). The CDR3 in this case is CASRGGLAYTDTQYF. With the portions outside the CDR3 filled from the reference TRBV7-2 and TRBJ2-3 genes, the complete variable region becomes GAGVSQSPSNKVTEKGKDVELRCDPISGHTALYWYRQSLGQGLEFLIYFQGNSAPDKSGLPSDRFSAERTGGSVSTLTIQRTQQEDSAVYLCASRGGLAYTDTQYFGPGTRLTVL.